This T cell receptor beta chain emerged from a study of T-cell reconstitution after alpha-beta-depleted transplantation in children. The library targeted TCRbeta and was prepared with unique molecular identifiers. From the PCR reads, TCRdb called clonotypes with MiXCR, one entry per CDR3 protein. Altogether some 200,000 distinct CDR3 sequences are present, roughly 6.6% being singletons, with the ten largest covering just over 5.5%. This clonotype was seen a few times. CDR3 size: 16 residues. The germline V gene has CDR1 SGHDN and CDR2 FVKESK. After removal of 2 bases from V and 5 bases from J, the junction contained 7 bases not matched to a gene.

The sequencing here drew on PBMCs, taken before TCRalphabeta/CD19-depleted stem cell transplant. This sequence originates from a boy under 10 years old with acute lymphoblastic leukemia, due to receive a stem cell transplant. The gene calls are TRBV14 and TRBJ2-7; 12 positions agree with TRBD1. DNA for the CDR3: TGTGCCAGCAGCCAAATGGCTGGGACAGGGGGCGACGAGCAGTACTTC. This codes for CASSQMAGTGGDEQYF. Based on the CDR3 plus reference TRBV14 and TRBJ2-7, the full variable domain is EAGVTQFPSHSVIEKGQTVTLRCDPISGHDNLYWYRRVMGKEIKFLLHFVKESKQDESGMPNNRFLAERTGGTYSTLKVQPAELEDSGVYFCASSQMAGTGGDEQYFGPGTRLTVT.